This is a list of T cell receptor beta chains from one sample in a study of T cell changes during pregnancy in multiple sclerosis. Libraries were prepared by immunoSEQ multiplex PCR; TCRdb keeps only in-frame clonotypes and omits some of them. The table records 50,000 to 70,000 clones, 75% to 95% of them present only once. The input for sequencing was peripheral blood, taken in the third trimester of pregnancy. These receptors all come from a female donor in good health, enrolled as a control in a pregnancy study. CDR3s include the opening cysteine and the closing phenylalanine or tryptophan. D genes are given only for firm matches. The listing skips clone size in some rows; elsewhere it reads once, few, many or a size class.

cdr3_aa cdr3_nt clone_size v_call d_call j_call
CASSLTGGVYQETQYF TGTGCCAGCAGTTTAACCGGGGGGGTTTACCAAGAGACCCAGTACTTC NA TRBV28 TRBD2 TRBJ2-5
CASSVSGGPNTQYF TGTGCCAGTAGTGTTAGCGGGGGCCCTAATACGCAGTATTTT NA TRBV19 TRBD2 TRBJ2-3
CASSHRGGADTEAFF TGTGCCAGCAGCCACCGCGGAGGGGCGGACACTGAAGCTTTCTTT NA TRBV7-9 NA TRBJ1-1
CASSYSIPVADTQYF TGTGCCAGCAGCTACTCGATACCGGTAGCAGATACGCAGTATTTT NA TRBV7-2 NA TRBJ2-3
CASSQELAGGGRGQYF TGTGCCAGCAGCCAAGAGTTGGCGGGGGGGGGTCGGGGGCAGTACTTC NA TRBV4-2 TRBD2 TRBJ2-7
CASSVGHQETQYF TGCGCCAGCAGCGTCGGACATCAAGAGACCCAGTACTTC NA TRBV5-1 NA TRBJ2-5
CASSTTQGATEAFF TGTGCCAGCAGCACCACACAGGGGGCAACTGAAGCTTTCTTT NA TRBV5-6 TRBD1 TRBJ1-1
CASSVDTSGGLGNEQFF TGTGCCAGCAGCGTAGATACTAGCGGGGGGTTAGGGAATGAGCAGTTCTTC NA TRBV9 TRBD2 TRBJ2-1
CASSLRESFTDTQYF TGTGCCAGCAGCCTCAGGGAATCGTTCACAGATACGCAGTATTTT NA TRBV7-9 NA TRBJ2-3
CASSYSRGTAGSEAFF TGTGCCAGCAGTTACTCGCGTGGGACGGCGGGATCTGAAGCTTTCTTT NA TRBV6-5 NA TRBJ1-1
CSVFRLAEYNEQFF TGCAGCGTCTTTAGACTAGCGGAGTACAATGAGCAGTTCTTC NA TRBV29-1 TRBD2 TRBJ2-1
CASSQGLGGVTDTQYF TGCGCCAGCAGCCAAGGTTTAGGCGGGGTCACAGATACGCAGTATTTT NA TRBV4-1 NA TRBJ2-3
CASSPPTGWPMKAYEQYF TGTGCCAGCAGCCCCCCGACAGGGTGGCCGATGAAAGCCTACGAGCAGTACTTC medium-sized TRBV7-8 TRBD1 TRBJ2-7
CAIFTGGAGTDTQYF TGTGCCATTTTTACAGGGGGCGCGGGCACAGATACGCAGTATTTT NA TRBV6-6 TRBD1 TRBJ2-3
CASSWSAGGGLGEQFF TGCGCCAGCAGCTGGAGCGCGGGGGGCGGGTTAGGTGAGCAGTTCTTC NA TRBV5-1 TRBD2 TRBJ2-1
CASRETPLKRSQSTDTQYF TGTGCCAGCAGGGAAACCCCCCTGAAGAGGTCACAAAGCACAGATACGCAGTATTTT NA TRBV2 NA TRBJ2-3
CASSPAADSNSPLHF TGTGCCAGCTCACCGGCGGCCGATTCCAATTCACCCCTCCACTTT NA TRBV18 NA TRBJ1-6
CASSSGTGRETQYF TGTGCCAGCAGCTCCGGGACAGGGAGGGAGACCCAGTACTTC NA TRBV2 TRBD1 TRBJ2-5
CASSSLRPDEQYF TGTGCCAGCAGCTCACTCCGTCCGGACGAGCAGTACTTC NA TRBV7-9 NA TRBJ2-7
CAISARASGIPYEQYF TGTGCCATCAGTGCTAGGGCTAGCGGGATTCCCTACGAGCAGTACTTC NA TRBV10-3 TRBD2 TRBJ2-7
CASRSVTGGTEAFF TGCGCCAGCAGATCAGTGACAGGGGGGACTGAAGCTTTCTTT NA TRBV4-1 TRBD1 TRBJ1-1
CASSFGTGGVDSNQPQHF TGTGCCAGCAGTTTCGGGACAGGGGGCGTAGATAGCAATCAGCCCCAGCATTTT NA TRBV28 TRBD1 TRBJ1-5
CASSESTGARVYF TGCGCCAGCAGCGAATCTACAGGGGCGAGGGTATACTTC NA TRBV10-1 TRBD1 TRBJ2-5
CSVEAGGSYTF TGCAGCGTTGAAGCCGGGGGGAGCTACACCTTC NA TRBV29-1 NA TRBJ1-2
CASSDSAAGELFF TGTGCCAGCAGTGACTCGGCGGCCGGGGAGCTGTTTTTT NA TRBV6-4 NA TRBJ2-2